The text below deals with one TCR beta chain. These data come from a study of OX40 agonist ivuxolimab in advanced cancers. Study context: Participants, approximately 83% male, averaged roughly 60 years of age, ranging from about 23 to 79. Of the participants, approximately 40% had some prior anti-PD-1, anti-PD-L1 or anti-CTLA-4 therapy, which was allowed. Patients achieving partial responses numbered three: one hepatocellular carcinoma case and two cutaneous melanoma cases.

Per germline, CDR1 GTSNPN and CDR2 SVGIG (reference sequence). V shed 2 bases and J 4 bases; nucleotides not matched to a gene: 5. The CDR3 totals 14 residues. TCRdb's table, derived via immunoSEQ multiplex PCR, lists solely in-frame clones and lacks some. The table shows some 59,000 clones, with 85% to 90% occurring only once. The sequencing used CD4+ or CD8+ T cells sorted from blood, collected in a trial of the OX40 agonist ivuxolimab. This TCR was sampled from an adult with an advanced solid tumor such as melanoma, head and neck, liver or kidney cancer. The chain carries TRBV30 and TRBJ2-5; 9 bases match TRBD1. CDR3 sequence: CAWSKGQGRETQYF. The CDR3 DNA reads TGTGCCTGGAGTAAGGGACAGGGAAGAGAGACCCAGTACTTC.